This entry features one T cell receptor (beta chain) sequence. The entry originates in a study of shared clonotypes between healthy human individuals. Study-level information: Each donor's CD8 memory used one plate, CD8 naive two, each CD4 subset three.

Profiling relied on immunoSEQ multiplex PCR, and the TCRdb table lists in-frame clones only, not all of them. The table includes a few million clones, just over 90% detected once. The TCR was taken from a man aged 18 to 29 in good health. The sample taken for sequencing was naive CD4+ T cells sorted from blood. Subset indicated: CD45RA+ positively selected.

The CDR3 region has the DNA TGTGCCAGCAGCCACAACGAGGATTACTTC. Encoded protein: CASSHNEDYF. V usage is TRBV2 and J usage is TRBJ2-7; D gene uncertain. This CDR3 has 10 residues. Germline loops: CDR1 SNHLY, CDR2 FYNNEI. V was clipped by 6 bases and J by 13 bases, with 13 bases between them.